One sample yielded the 27 T cell receptor beta chains listed below, sequenced in a study of CD8+CD57+ T cells in acquired aplastic anemia. The template used for profiling TCR beta VDJ and CDR3 was genomic DNA. TCRdb re-called the reads through MiXCR, storing one row per CDR3 protein. The sample has about 270,000 distinct CDR3 sequences; 45% to 70% are singletons. The sequenced sample was sorted CD4+, CD8+, or CD8+CD57+ T cells (not recorded which) from PBMCs. The receptors shown here come from a human donor with severe aplastic anemia or a healthy control (not recorded which).

The CDR3 loop is CSARGDRETDGYTF. The CDR3 coding sequence is TGCAGTGCTAGAGGAGACAGGGAGACGGATGGCTACACCTTC. V gene TRBV20-1 combines with J gene TRBJ1-2, with 7 bases fitting TRBD1. This CDR3 region has 14 residues. V was pared by 1 base and J by 6 bases, with 8 bases of the junction left unmatched. Germline V gives CDR1 DFQATT, CDR2 SNEGSKA (reference sequence).

This sequence joins TRBV29-1 and TRBJ1-1; D possibly corresponds to TRBD1 (6 bases). This CDR3 comprises 11 residues. Trimming took off 8 bases at V and 8 bases at J, with 15 bases between the two ends. CDR1 SQVTM and CDR2 ANQGSEA come from the germline V gene. CDR3 protein: CSTGQRGEAFF. The CDR3 nucleotides read TGCAGCACCGGACAGCGAGGGGAAGCTTTCTTT.

The CDR3 coding sequence is TGTGCCAGCAGTGAAGAAGGGGTAAGCAATCAGCCCCAGCATTTT. Residues: CASSEEGVSNQPQHF. This sequence joins TRBV2 and TRBJ1-5; weak D call: TRBD1 (5 bases). Germline CDR1 reads SNHLY; CDR2 reads FYNNEI. CDR3 length: 15 residues. The germline V and J ends were trimmed by 1 base and 1 base, with 8 bases remaining between them.

CDR3 DNA: TGTGCCAGCAGCTTTGACAGGGCGTATGAGCAGTTCTTC. Translated, it gives CASSFDRAYEQFF. This chain uses TRBV7-9 with TRBJ2-1, with 7 nucleotides matching TRBD1. With 3 bases clipped from V and 8 bases from J, the junction kept 4 bases outside the gene matches. Germline assignment: CDR1 SEHNR and CDR2 FQNEAQ (reference sequence). CDR3 size: 13 residues.

The V gene is TRBV20-1, the J gene TRBJ1-2; D perhaps matches TRBD1 (5 bases). CDR1 and CDR2 (germline): DFQATT, SNEGSKA (reference sequence). V was trimmed by 0 bases and J by 0 bases, leaving 8 bases between them. The CDR3 is made up of 14 amino acids. CDR3 coding DNA: TGCAGTGCTAGAGATACAGGCACTAACTATGGCTACACCTTC. Protein product: CSARDTGTNYGYTF.

The genes are TRBV5-5 and TRBJ1-2, with D possibly matching TRBD1 (6 bases). CDR1 is SGHKS and CDR2 is YYEKEE in the germline V gene (reference sequence). V shed 5 bases and J shed 4 bases, with 12 bases lying between them. The CDR3 runs 13 residues. CDR3 region: CASSRTVTYGYTF. Written as DNA, the CDR3 is TGTGCCAGCAGTAGGACAGTGACCTATGGCTACACCTTC.

This clonotype was observed at least ten times. This chain connects TRBV7-2 to TRBJ1-3, with TRBD1 matching 9 bases. The CDR3 consists of 15 residues. The V gene's germline CDR1 is SGHTA and CDR2 FQGNSA. J gave up 2 bases and V 4 bases, and 3 bases lay outside the gene matches. The CDR3 bases are TGTGCCAGCAGCTCTCGACAGGGGGCTGGAAACACCATATATTTT. Its translation: CASSSRQGAGNTIYF.

This clonotype was counted ten times or more. J is TRBJ2-2 and V is TRBV5-1, with D possibly being TRBD1 (5 bases). The CDR3 sequence is 16 residues long. V was cut by 6 bases and J by 2 bases, with 17 bases left in between. Germline assignment: CDR1 SGHRS and CDR2 YFSETQ. CDR3 sequence (DNA): TGCGCCAGCAACGACCCCAGGGTGGGTAACACCGGGGAGCTGTTTTTT. Protein sequence: CASNDPRVGNTGELFF.

The rearrangement links TRBV19 to TRBJ2-1, with TRBD1 matching over 7 bases. V dropped 3 bases and J dropped 6; count of bases not matched to a gene: 8. The CDR3 spans 15 residues. CDR1 and CDR2 (germline): LNHDA, SQIVND (reference sequence). Here the CDR3 DNA reads TGTGCCAGTAGTATCTTCCGCGACAGGGCCAATGAGCAGTTCTTC. Translating it yields CASSIFRDRANEQFF.

This clonotype showed up many times. V is TRBV6-2 or TRBV6-3 and J is TRBJ2-1, with D hard to call. Trimming took off 6 bases at V and 5 bases at J, with 11 bases between the two ends. CDR3 size: 13 residues. The germline V gene has CDR1 MNHEY and CDR2 SVGEGT. The CDR3 sequence: CASSSLRNNEQFF. The CDR3 DNA follows: TGTGCCAGCAGCTCGCTAAGAAACAATGAGCAGTTCTTC.

There are many counts of this clonotype. The V gene is TRBV2, the J gene TRBJ2-2; D perhaps matches TRBD1 (5 bases). CDR1 is SNHLY and CDR2 is FYNNEI in the germline V gene. The CDR3 runs 15 residues. The V end was cut by 8 bases, the J end by 0 bases, with 13 bases between. DNA for the CDR3: TGTGCCAGCTGTAACGCAGGGACGAACACCGGGGAGCTGTTTTTT. Protein sequence: CASCNAGTNTGELFF.

This clonotype was observed once. This chain joins TRBV20-1 and TRBJ2-7; TRBD2 is a possible D gene (6 bases). The V end lost 8 bases, the J end lost 0 bases, and 14 bases lay between the germline ends. The CDR3 contains 13 residues. Looked up from germline, CDR1 is DFQATT and CDR2 is SNEGSKA (reference sequence). DNA of the CDR3: TGCAGTTCCCCCGCGGGGAGCTCCTACGAGCAGTACTTC. Its protein is CSSPAGSSYEQYF.

The chain uses TRBV7-9 and TRBJ1-5; D gene ambiguous. CDR1 SEHNR and CDR2 FQNEAQ come from the germline V gene (reference sequence). The CDR3 totals 12 residues. V lost 3 bases and J 7 bases, leaving 7 bases between the germline ends. CDR3 amino acids: CASSFSEQPQHF. The DNA of the CDR3 is TGTGCCAGCAGCTTCTCGGAACAGCCCCAGCATTTT.

Notes on this clonotype: A junction boundary mismatches the germline segment, possibly from a read error. CDR3 DNA sequence: TGTGCCTGCAGCTATTACCTCTCTGGAAACACCATATATTTT. Translation gives CACSYYLSGNTIYF. The chain recombines TRBV7-9 with TRBJ1-3; D gene unclear. Germline assignment: CDR1 SEHNR and CDR2 FQNEAQ (reference sequence). The CDR3 totals 14 residues.

Notes on this clonotype: A much larger clone is a single base away; this may be a read error. CDR3 sequence (DNA): TGTGCCTGGAGTGAGGGCCTTTCACTCCTCCACTTT. Encoded protein: CAWSEGLSLLHF. This chain links TRBV30 with TRBJ1-6; D not certain. CDR1 is GTSNPN, CDR2 SVGIG, per germline (reference sequence). The CDR3 is 12 residues long.

This chain joins TRBV7-9 and TRBJ2-3, with a tentative D call TRBD2 (5 bases). The CDR3 runs to 14 residues. The germline CDR1 and CDR2 sequences are SEHNR and FQNEAQ (reference sequence). V lost 5 bases and J 4 bases, leaving 13 bases between the germline ends. CDR3 DNA sequence: TGTGCCAGCAGCCACCCACTAGTCGCAGATACGCAGTATTTT. Its translation: CASSHPLVADTQYF.

This clonotype has at least ten counts. This sequence joins TRBV7-9 and TRBJ2-1; TRBD2 aligns across 14 bases. The CDR3 loop spans 16 amino acids. Trimming removed 6 bases from V and 7 bases from J; junction bases left unmatched: 8. Germline V gene sequence: CDR1 SEHNR, CDR2 FQNEAQ (reference sequence). CDR3 residues: CASRRTSGGSHNEQFF. CDR3 bases: TGTGCCAGCAGGCGGACTAGCGGGGGGTCACATAATGAGCAGTTCTTC.

The chain recombines TRBV27 with TRBJ2-1; D is ambiguous. The CDR3 is made up of 13 amino acids. Trimming left V 5 bases short and J 1 base short, with 6 bases between. Germline V CDR1 and CDR2: MNHEY, SMNVEV (reference sequence). Written as DNA, the CDR3 is TGTGCCAGCAGTCCCCAGTCCTACAATGAGCAGTTCTTC. It encodes CASSPQSYNEQFF.

V gene TRBV7-9 combines with J gene TRBJ2-7; D tentatively reads TRBD1 or TRBD2 (7 bases each). CDR1 is SEHNR and CDR2 is FQNEAQ in the germline V gene (reference sequence). Trimming shortened V by 6 bases and J by 4 bases, and 19 bases separated the two germline ends. The CDR3 is 15 residues long. CDR3 coding DNA: TGTGCCAGCAGTACCAGGGGGGGCCCTCGTTACGAGCAGTACTTC. It is translated as CASSTRGGPRYEQYF.

The chain carries TRBV10-3 and TRBJ2-5; no definite D call. The V and J ends lost 0 bases and 3 bases respectively, with 8 bases between them. Germline lookup yields CDR1 ENHRY and CDR2 SYGVKD. The length of the CDR3 is 14 residues. As DNA, the CDR3 is TGTGCCATCAGTGAGTCTCAGGAAAAAGAGACCCAGTACTTC. Its protein product is CAISESQEKETQYF.

This clonotype was seen only a few times. This chain uses TRBV7-2 with TRBJ2-7; 10 bases match TRBD2. The germline V gene encodes CDR1 SGHTA and CDR2 FQGNSA. Trimming cost V 3 bases and J 6 bases; bases outside gene matches: 11. The CDR3 is 16 amino acids. The CDR3 sequence is CASSFRGGLAGAEQYF. CDR3 nucleotide sequence: TGTGCCAGCAGCTTTCGCGGAGGCCTAGCGGGAGCCGAGCAGTACTTC.

The chain employs TRBV24-1 and TRBJ2-1; 13 bases align to TRBD2. Germline V gives CDR1 KGHDR, CDR2 SFDVKD. V shed 5 bases, J shed 7 bases, and the junction held 4 bases outside the gene matches. There are 15 residues in the CDR3. The CDR3 coding sequence is TGTGCCACCAGTGGGACTAGCGGGAGAATGAATGAGCAGTTCTTC. Translated, it gives CATSGTSGRMNEQFF.

V usage is TRBV14 and J usage is TRBJ1-6; D perhaps matches TRBD1 (6 bases). CDR1 SGHDN and CDR2 FVKESK come from the germline V gene. This CDR3 has 17 residues. V was trimmed by 1 base and J by 4 bases, leaving 14 bases between them. For the CDR3, the DNA is TGTGCCAGCAGCCAAGTCGCAGGAGGGGGATATAATTCACCCCTCCACTTT. It specifies CASSQVAGGGYNSPLHF.

The table lists this clonotype with many counts. The CDR3: CSVEPGTDTQYF. CDR3 coding DNA: TGCAGCGTTGAACCCGGCACAGATACGCAGTATTTT. The gene calls are TRBV29-1 and TRBJ2-3; D remains unclear. The CDR3 is made up of 12 amino acids. The germline CDR1 and CDR2 sequences are SQVTM and ANQGSEA. V shed 2 bases and J shed 1 base, with 4 bases lying between them.

The gene calls are TRBV7-2 and TRBJ2-1; D gene uncertain. The V gene lost 0 bases and the J gene lost 6 bases, with 6 bases spanning the gap. Germline V gene lookup returns CDR1 SGHTA and CDR2 FQGNSA. The CDR3 spans 13 residues. In DNA, the CDR3 is TGTGCCAGCAGCTTAGCTAGCTCCAATGAGCAGTTCTTC. This sequence encodes CASSLASSNEQFF. The full variable domain, its missing parts supplied by reference TRBV7-2 and TRBJ2-1, is GAGVSQSPSNKVTEKGKDVELRCDPISGHTALYWYRQSLGQGLEFLIYFQGNSAPDKSGLPSDRFSAERTGGSVSTLTIQRTQQEDSAVYLCASSLASSNEQFFGPGTRLTVL.

The chain links TRBV20-1 to TRBJ1-5; D unresolved. Germline V lookup: CDR1 DFQATT, CDR2 SNEGSKA (reference sequence). The CDR3 contains 12 residues. Trimming took off 1 base at V and 9 bases at J, with 10 bases between the two ends. For the CDR3, the DNA is TGCAGTGCTAGAGGATTTCGTCGGCCCCAGCATTTT. It specifies CSARGFRRPQHF.

V usage is TRBV9 and J usage is TRBJ1-4, with D uncertain. The CDR3 sequence is 15 residues long. CDR1 is SGDLS and CDR2 is YYNGEE in the germline V gene. Trimming shortened V by 0 bases and J by 0 bases, and 6 bases separated the two germline ends. CDR3 sequence: CASSVDQTTNEKLFF. In DNA form, the CDR3 reads TGTGCCAGCAGCGTAGATCAGACAACTAATGAAAAACTGTTTTTT.